These T cell receptor beta chains were read from a single sample in a study of identical twins. TCRdb reprocessed the 5' RACE reads via MiXCR and lists one record per CDR3 protein. This table holds roughly 1.6 million distinct CDR3 sequences, under 35% found once. The sequenced sample was cord blood. The receptors derive from a newborn girl in good health. Each CDR3 is given with its conserved first and last residue. Fields, in order: V gene, D gene, J gene, clone size, CDR3 DNA, CDR3 protein. The D gene is left open where the match is weak. Some rows have no size entry. The others give once, few or many, or a class for an expanded clone.

TRBV29-1	TRBD1	TRBJ2-7	many	TGCAGCGTTGATGGAACGGGACAGAGCTCCTACGAGCAGTACTTC	CSVDGTGQSSYEQYF
TRBV5-1	TRBD1	TRBJ1-6	.	TGCGCCAGCAGCACCGGACAGGGGATCAATTCACCCCTCCACTTT	CASSTGQGINSPLHF
TRBV6-5	TRBD2	TRBJ2-5	once	TGTGCCAGCGCTGGCGGGAGGTTGGGGACCCAGTACTTC	CASAGGRLGTQYF
TRBV4-2	.	TRBJ2-3	.	TGTGCCAGCAGCCAAGAGGTGGCAGATACGCAGTATTTT	CASSQEVADTQYF
TRBV21-1	.	TRBJ1-5	.	TGTGCCATCCTTCATGGGGGGGCGTCGGGCAATCAGCCCCAGCATTTT	CAILHGGASGNQPQHF
TRBV10-2	TRBD1	TRBJ2-3	.	TGCGCCAGCAGTGAGTGGACAGGGGGCGCAGATACGCAGTATTTT	CASSEWTGGADTQYF
TRBV7-2	.	TRBJ2-2	few	TGTGCCAGCAGCTTAGAACCCAGGGGCGGGGAGCTGTTTTTT	CASSLEPRGGELFF
TRBV12-3/TRBV12-4	.	TRBJ1-3	.	TGTGCCAGCAGTTTTGGCGGACAGGGAAACACCATATATTTT	CASSFGGQGNTIYF
TRBV28	.	TRBJ2-1	.	TGTGCCAGCAGTTTGAGGGGGGGTCGGGAGGTTGGGAGCAATGAGCAGTTCTTC	CASSLRGGREVGSNEQFF
TRBV4-1	TRBD2	TRBJ2-1	.	TGCGCCAGCAGCCAGGCCGTGGGACTAGCGGGGAACAATGAGCAGTTCTTC	CASSQAVGLAGNNEQFF
TRBV20-1	.	TRBJ2-3	.	TGCAGTGCTAACCTAGGACGCTCTCGCACAGATACGCAGTATTTT	CSANLGRSRTDTQYF
TRBV3-1	TRBD1	TRBJ2-4	.	TGTGCCAGCAGCGTACAGGGGGAGGTCATTCAGTACTTC	CASSVQGEVIQYF
TRBV5-1	TRBD1	TRBJ2-5	few	TGCGCCAGCAGCTTGGACGGGACAGGGGCAGAGACCCAGTACTTC	CASSLDGTGAETQYF
TRBV2	.	TRBJ1-1	few	TGTGCCAGCAGAGTACAGGTGAACACTGAAGCTTTCTTT	CASRVQVNTEAFF
TRBV20-1	.	TRBJ1-1	few	TGCAGTGCTAGATCATTGCTCGGGCAGCGTGGGACTGAAGCTTTCTTT	CSARSLLGQRGTEAFF
TRBV5-1	TRBD1	TRBJ1-6	.	TGCGCCAGCAGCTTAGGGGGCGCGGATTCACCCCTCCACTTT	CASSLGGADSPLHF
TRBV6-2/TRBV6-3	.	TRBJ1-5	.	TGTGCCAGCAGTTACTCCCTTCTACCCGGGCCCCAGCATTTT	CASSYSLLPGPQHF
TRBV20-1	.	TRBJ2-2	.	TGCAGTGCTAGATCGGGAAGTGGTACCGGGGAGCTGTTTTTT	CSARSGSGTGELFF
TRBV20-1	TRBD1	TRBJ2-7	.	TGCAGTGGGGGACGTGGGACAGACGCTTACGAGCAGTACTTC	CSGGRGTDAYEQYF
TRBV28	.	TRBJ1-1	few	TGTGCCAGCAGTTTATTTCGGCGCGGCCTGTCGAACACTGAAGCTTTCTTT	CASSLFRRGLSNTEAFF
TRBV6-5	TRBD2	TRBJ2-5	.	TGTGCCAGCAGTTACTCCATAATAGCGGGAGGGCCAGAGACCCAGTACTTC	CASSYSIIAGGPETQYF
TRBV3-1	.	TRBJ1-1	.	TGTGCCAGCAGCCAAGGGACAGTGGGACGAGCTTTCTTT	CASSQGTVGRAFF
TRBV5-1	TRBD2	TRBJ2-7	.	TGCGCCAGCAGCACCGGGACTAGCGGGAGGGCCTACAATGAGCAGTACTTC	CASSTGTSGRAYNEQYF
TRBV11-2	.	TRBJ2-3	few	TGTGCCAGCAGCTTAGTGCCCCTCCTTAGCACAGATACGCAGTATTTT	CASSLVPLLSTDTQYF
TRBV29-1	TRBD2	TRBJ2-7	.	TGCAGCGTGAGCGGGAGGGCCTACTACGAGCAGTACTTC	CSVSGRAYYEQYF
TRBV12-3/TRBV12-4	.	TRBJ1-1	few	TGTGCCAGCAGGGCCTTTAGGGGCAGTGTAAGGGACACTGAAGCTTTCTTT	CASRAFRGSVRDTEAFF
TRBV5-1	TRBD1	TRBJ1-2	.	TGCGCCAGCAGCGGGACAGGGGATGGCTATGGCTACACCTTC	CASSGTGDGYGYTF
TRBV10-3	.	TRBJ2-3	.	TGTGCCACCGGGGCGTACACAGATACGCAGTATTTT	CATGAYTDTQYF
TRBV20-1	TRBD2	TRBJ2-7	few	TGCAGTGCTGAGGGAGCTAGCGGGAGATCCTACGAGCAGTACTTC	CSAEGASGRSYEQYF
TRBV29-1	TRBD1	TRBJ2-7	many	TGCAGCGTTGAAGATCAGACAGGGGAGCAGTACTTC	CSVEDQTGEQYF